Shown below are 31 T cell receptor beta chains from a single sample sequenced in a study of cytomegalovirus exposure and HLA in healthy donors. A multiplex PCR was run with 60 Vbeta primers and 13 Jbeta primers. The method was immunoSEQ multiplex PCR; TCRdb's version includes in-frame clones alone and lacks a portion of them. The table lists about 170,000 clones, around 80% of them singletons. Source material: PBMCs. These receptors all stem from a boy aged 2 to 10 in good health and CMV-seronegative.

The chain is built from TRBV7-3 and TRBJ2-2; D is unresolved. CDR1 SGHTA and CDR2 FQGTGA come from the germline V gene. There are 13 residues in the CDR3. V lost 4 bases, J lost 3 bases, and 6 bases lay in between. CDR3 amino acids: CASSSGDTGELFF. Written as DNA, the CDR3 is TGTGCCAGCAGCTCAGGCGACACCGGGGAGCTGTTTTTT.

This rearrangement joins TRBV15 to TRBJ2-7; 8 bases are a match to TRBD2. Germline V CDR1 and CDR2: LNHNV, YYDKDF (reference sequence). The CDR3 contains 16 residues. Germline trimming cut 2 bases from V and 0 bases from J; bases unmatched to any gene: 6. The CDR3 sequence is CATSRYRSGSSYEQYF. The CDR3 DNA reads as TGTGCCACCAGCAGATATCGCAGCGGGAGCTCCTACGAGCAGTACTTC.

The rearrangement links TRBV29-1 to TRBJ1-2, with 7 bases lining up with TRBD1. The CDR3 runs to 12 residues. Looked up from germline, CDR1 is SQVTM and CDR2 is ANQGSEA. V lost 3 bases to trimming and J lost 4 bases; unmatched junction nucleotides: 2. CDR3 residues: CSVEGQSYGYTF. CDR3 DNA sequence: TGCAGCGTTGAGGGACAGTCCTATGGCTACACCTTC. Supplemented by reference TRBV29-1 and TRBJ1-2, the full variable domain reads SAVISQKPSRDICQRGTSLTIQCQVDSQVTMMFWYRQQPGQSLTLIATANQGSEATYESGFVIDKFPISRPNLTFSTLTVSNMSPEDSSIYLCSVEGQSYGYTFGSGTRLTVV.

This rearrangement joins TRBV4-2 to TRBJ2-1; 7 bases are shared with TRBD2. This CDR3 comprises 16 residues. The junction had 16 bases not matched to a gene; V was cut back by 5 bases and J by 9 bases. The germline gives CDR1 LGHNA, CDR2 YNFKEQ. The CDR3 loop is CASSTGSRTRKSEQFF. The CDR3 bases are TGTGCCAGCAGCACGGGGTCCAGGACTAGGAAAAGTGAGCAGTTCTTC.

The CDR3 coding sequence is TGTGCCAGCAGCTTAGGGGTCCGTATCGATGGAGCTTTCTTT. This gives the protein CASSLGVRIDGAFF. The chain is built from TRBV4-2 and TRBJ1-1; TRBD1 is a possible D gene (5 bases). V was pared by 5 bases and J by 10 bases, with 20 bases between. The CDR3 consists of 14 residues. CDR1 is LGHNA and CDR2 is YNFKEQ in the germline V gene.

This clone was seen once. This rearrangement joins TRBV11-2 to TRBJ1-2; possibly TRBD1 for D (6 bases). Trimming shortened V by 1 base and J by 6 bases, and 12 bases separated the two germline ends. Germline V gives CDR1 SGHAT, CDR2 FQNNGV. This CDR3 is built from 14 residues. As DNA, the CDR3 is TGTGCCAGCAGCTTAGTCGAGGGGGTGGATGGCTACACCTTC. This gives the protein CASSLVEGVDGYTF.

This chain connects TRBV29-1 to TRBJ2-3; weak D call: TRBD2 (5 bases). Germline V gives CDR1 SQVTM, CDR2 ANQGSEA. The CDR3 extends over 10 amino acids. Trimming took off 7 bases at V and 14 bases at J, with 16 bases between the two ends. The CDR3 protein is CSADPSEGYF. The CDR3 nucleotides are TGCAGCGCTGACCCCAGCGAGGGGTATTTT.

A word on this clone: Sequence at one end of the junction differs from germline and may be a read error. The gene calls are TRBV6-1 and TRBJ1-3; the D is unclear. This CDR3 contains 13 residues. Germline CDR1 is MNHNS and CDR2 is SASEGT. The CDR3 is CASCDISGNTIYF. CDR3 in DNA: TGTGCCAGCTGTGATATCTCTGGAAACACCATATATTTT.

The chain couples TRBV7-9 to TRBJ1-5; 11 bases match TRBD1. Trimming cost V 4 bases and J 5 bases; bases outside gene matches: 10. Germline V gives CDR1 SEHNR, CDR2 FQNEAQ (reference sequence). This CDR3 has 17 amino acids. The CDR3 region is CASSSETGTGGYQPQHF. The CDR3 nucleotides read TGTGCCAGCAGCTCCGAAACCGGGACAGGGGGTTATCAGCCCCAGCATTTT.

J is TRBJ1-2 and V is TRBV4-3, with 12 bases aligning to TRBD1. The CDR3 length is 15 residues. V lost 3 bases and J lost 6; bases outside the gene matches: 5. CDR1 is LGHNA and CDR2 is YSLEER in the germline V gene. Here the CDR3 DNA reads TGCGCCAGCAGCCAGGGACAGGGGGCGATTGATGGCTACACCTTC. Its protein product is CASSQGQGAIDGYTF.

The rearrangement joins TRBV19 to TRBJ1-6; 7 nucleotides match TRBD1. Germline lookup yields CDR1 LNHDA and CDR2 SQIVND (reference sequence). CDR3 size: 14 residues. V trimming: 6 bases; J trimming: 8 bases; junction bases outside the gene matches: 7. The CDR3 DNA reads TGTGCCAGTAGCATTGACAGGGTGGATTCACCCCTCCACTTT. It translates to CASSIDRVDSPLHF.

This chain joins TRBV27 and TRBJ2-1; 11 nucleotides agree with TRBD1. Germline-derived CDR1 and CDR2 are MNHEY and SMNVEV (reference sequence). Unmatched junction bases numbered 5, after V lost 5 bases and J lost 5 bases. This CDR3 comprises 15 residues. CDR3 sequence reads: CASSKDRGHNNEQFF. The CDR3 region has the DNA TGTGCCAGCAGTAAGGACAGGGGGCACAACAATGAGCAGTTCTTC.

The CDR3 protein is CASSPRQGLGNTIYF. The CDR3 region has the DNA TGTGCCAGCTCACCACGGCAGGGCCTTGGAAACACCATATATTTT. The rearrangement uses TRBV18 and TRBJ1-3, with D possibly matching TRBD1 (5 bases). The CDR3 loop spans 15 amino acids. V lost 1 base to trimming and J lost 3 bases, with 10 bases between them. Looked up from germline, CDR1 is KGHSH and CDR2 is LQKENI.

The chain recombines TRBV11-2 with TRBJ1-1, with D perhaps matching TRBD1 (5 bases). Trimming shortened V by 2 bases and J by 2 bases, and 6 bases separated the two germline ends. CDR3 size: 13 residues. The germline gives CDR1 SGHAT, CDR2 FQNNGV. CDR3: CASSLTGNTEAFF. The CDR3 coding sequence is TGTGCCAGCAGCTTAACAGGTAACACTGAAGCTTTCTTT. Based on the CDR3 plus reference TRBV11-2 and TRBJ1-1, the full variable domain is EAGVAQSPRYKIIEKRQSVAFWCNPISGHATLYWYQQILGQGPKLLIQFQNNGVVDDSQLPKDRFSAERLKGVDSTLKIQPAKLEDSAVYLCASSLTGNTEAFFGQGTRLTVV.

This clone was observed a few times. The V gene is TRBV2, the J gene TRBJ1-1; 12 positions agree with TRBD1. J lost 6 bases, V lost 7 bases, and 6 bases had no gene match. Germline V lookup: CDR1 SNHLY, CDR2 FYNNEI. The CDR3 loop spans 14 amino acids. The chain's CDR3 is CASIGTGGASEAFF. The DNA for the CDR3 is TGTGCCAGCATCGGGACAGGGGGCGCCTCTGAAGCTTTCTTT.

The sample holds one count of this clone. This chain links TRBV27 with TRBJ1-6, with TRBD1 matching 8 bases. With 5 bases clipped from V and 10 bases from J, the junction kept 7 bases outside the gene matches. This CDR3 is built from 14 residues. Looked up from germline, CDR1 is MNHEY and CDR2 is SMNVEV (reference sequence). The chain's CDR3 is CASSRGTGGSPLHF. CDR3 bases: TGTGCCAGCAGTCGAGGGACAGGAGGATCACCCCTCCACTTT.

This clone has just one count. The V and J genes are TRBV21-1 and TRBJ1-3; TRBD1, as called in the table, went unchecked against the DNA. TRBV21-1 is shown as a pseudogene. CDR3 length equals 16 residues. The CDR3 here is CASSYRDRVAGNTIYF. The DNA for the CDR3 is TGTGCCAGCAGCTATCGTGACAGGGTCGCAGGAAACACCATATATTTT.

The V gene is TRBV29-1, the J gene TRBJ2-5; D gene uncertain. Germline values: CDR1 SQVTM, CDR2 ANQGSEA. V lost 4 bases, J lost 3 bases, and 6 bases lay in between. The CDR3 runs to 11 residues. The CDR3 DNA sequence: TGCAGCGTTGCGGAGAAAGAGACCCAGTACTTC. This translates into CSVAEKETQYF.

The V and J genes are TRBV4-1 and TRBJ2-5; the D gene is possibly TRBD2 (6 bases). The CDR3 is 15 amino acids. Germline V gene data show CDR1 as MGHRA and CDR2 as YSYEKL. V shed 5 bases and J shed 4 bases, with 17 bases lying between them. CDR3 sequence reads: CASSERPGGTETQYF. CDR3 coding DNA: TGCGCCAGCAGCGAGAGGCCTGGCGGGACAGAGACCCAGTACTTC.

The V call is TRBV5-4, the J call TRBJ2-1, with 7 positions matching TRBD1. Germline-derived CDR1 and CDR2 are SGHNT and YYREEE (reference sequence). The CDR3 length is 14 residues. V lost 4 bases to trimming and J lost 6 bases; unmatched junction nucleotides: 7. The CDR3 reads CASSLARGRNEQFF. The CDR3 DNA sequence: TGTGCCAGCAGCCTAGCAAGGGGGCGCAATGAGCAGTTCTTC.

The chain combines TRBV9 with TRBJ1-6, with 7 bases lining up with TRBD1. The CDR3 has 15 amino acids. Germline V lookup: CDR1 SGDLS, CDR2 YYNGEE. Germline trimming cut 0 bases from V and 6 bases from J; bases unmatched to any gene: 3. In nucleotides, the CDR3 is TGTGCCAGCAGCGTAGTAAGACAGGGTAATTCACCCCTCCACTTT. Translating it yields CASSVVRQGNSPLHF. The complete variable domain, with remaining parts taken from reference TRBV9 and TRBJ1-6, reads DSGVTQTPKHLITATGQRVTLRCSPRSGDLSVYWYQQSLDQGLQFLIQYYNGEERAKGNILERFSAQQFPDLHSELNLSSLELGDSALYFCASSVVRQGNSPLHFGNGTRLTVT.

This chain joins TRBV5-5 and TRBJ1-2; maybe TRBD1 (6 bases). This CDR3 comprises 14 residues. The V gene lost 1 base and the J gene lost 5 bases, with 12 bases spanning the gap. CDR1 and CDR2 (germline): SGHKS, YYEKEE (reference sequence). CDR3 sequence (DNA): TGTGCCAGCAGCTTGAACAGGGCCCTTTATGGCTACACCTTC. Its translation is CASSLNRALYGYTF. The full variable domain, in which reference TRBV5-5 and TRBJ1-2 provide the parts outside the CDR3, is DAGVTQSPTHLIKTRGQQVTLRCSPISGHKSVSWYQQVLGQGPQFIFQYYEKEERGRGNFPDRFSARQFPNYSSELNVNALLLGDSALYLCASSLNRALYGYTFGSGTRLTVV.

The gene calls are TRBV2 and TRBJ2-3; D is undetermined. The V end lost 4 bases, the J end lost 3 bases, and 8 bases lay between the germline ends. Germline CDR1 and CDR2: SNHLY and FYNNEI. The CDR3 runs to 13 residues. CDR3 amino acids: CASSAPLTDTQYF. For the CDR3, the DNA is TGTGCCAGCAGTGCTCCCCTGACAGATACGCAGTATTTT.

This clone has a single count. The V call is TRBV25-1, the J call TRBJ2-1, with 14 bases that match TRBD2. The CDR3 runs 15 residues. Germline assignment: CDR1 MGHDK and CDR2 SYGVNS. The V gene end was trimmed by 2 bases and the J gene end by 10 bases; junction bases not matched to a gene: 4. CDR3 region: CASSEPGLAGGEQFF. The CDR3 coding sequence is TGTGCCAGCAGTGAACCTGGACTAGCGGGGGGCGAGCAGTTCTTC.

The rearrangement joins TRBV5-1 to TRBJ2-2; the D gene is possibly TRBD2 (5 bases). The CDR3 sequence is 15 residues long. V lost 0 bases and J lost 3, with 9 bases in between. Germline assignment: CDR1 SGHRS and CDR2 YFSETQ. The CDR3 DNA is TGCGCCAGCAGCTTGGAGGTGGGAGACACCGGGGAGCTGTTTTTT. This gives the protein CASSLEVGDTGELFF.

The CDR3 is CASSMSSNQPQHF. The CDR3 DNA sequence: TGTGCCAGTAGTATGAGTAGCAATCAGCCCCAGCATTTT. The gene calls are TRBV19 and TRBJ1-5; D not certain. Germline V lookup: CDR1 LNHDA, CDR2 SQIVND (reference sequence). V lost 3 bases and J 0 bases, leaving 3 bases between the germline ends. This CDR3 spans 13 amino acids.

The rearrangement joins TRBV4-1 to TRBJ1-3; the D gene is possibly TRBD1 (6 bases). Trimming cost V 1 base and J 7 bases, with 20 bases left between them. In germline, CDR1 is MGHRA, CDR2 YSYEKL. The length of the CDR3 is 17 residues. CDR3 residues: CASSQAQQIQGGNTIYF. CDR3 bases: TGCGCCAGCAGCCAAGCCCAACAGATACAGGGTGGGAACACCATATATTTT.

This chain connects TRBV7-2 to TRBJ2-1, with D uncertain. The CDR3 has 13 residues. V lost 5 bases and J lost 12, with 17 bases in between. Germline V gene lookup returns CDR1 SGHTA and CDR2 FQGNSA. The CDR3, as DNA: TGTGCCAGCAGCACCAACTCTCCGGTGAGGCAGTTCTTC. It encodes CASSTNSPVRQFF.

The chain has TRBV19 and TRBJ2-5; D ambiguous. Germline-derived CDR1 and CDR2 are LNHDA and SQIVND (reference sequence). There are 13 residues in the CDR3. V gave up 3 bases and J gave up 5 bases, with 10 bases separating them. CDR3 DNA sequence: TGTGCCAGTAGTATTGTAGTTTCGGAGACCCAGTACTTC. This translates into CASSIVVSETQYF.

Of note for this clone: Germline and junction disagree at one end, which may indicate a read error. The chain has TRBV7-9 and TRBJ2-7; 7 bases map to TRBD1. The CDR3 has 12 residues. Per the germline V gene, CDR1 is SEHNR and CDR2 is FQNEAQ (reference sequence). The CDR3 sequence: CASSLEDRKIVF. The CDR3 coding sequence is TGTGCCAGCAGCTTAGAGGACAGGAAAATCGTCTTC.

The chain joins TRBV2 to TRBJ2-7; 9 bases are a match to TRBD1. Germline CDR1 is SNHLY and CDR2 is FYNNEI. V was pared by 11 bases and J by 3 bases, with 8 bases of the junction left unmatched. The CDR3 is made up of 13 amino acids. The CDR3 DNA reads TGTGCCGCGAGACAGGGGGAGGACTACGAGCAGTACTTC. It is translated as CAARQGEDYEQYF.